Described below is a single T cell receptor (beta chain) sequence and its context. Antigen: not known. Via the markers CD45RO/CCR7/CD25/CD127/CD95/CD27, stem cell-like memory, regulatory, central memory and naive CD4+ cells were sorted. Reverse transcribing all isolated RNA meant expressed TCRB transcripts were sequenced. Sequenced by immunoSEQ multiplex PCR; TCRdb stores in-frame clones only, minus some. The data show some 900,000 clones, about a sixth seen once. Trimming took 1 base from V and 8 from J, leaving 3 bases between them. The CDR3 consists of 10 residues. In germline, CDR1 is SGHNT, CDR2 YYREEE (reference sequence). This entry comes from a study of beta chain features in type 1 diabetes. Broader study findings: Any HLA effect on TCRB rearrangement was left unresolved by small sub-analyses. The similarity of naive, central memory and Treg TCRB repertoires appeared greater among patients than among healthy donors. Equally in patients and controls, PCR might preferentially amplify shorter templates.

This receptor was identified in a woman aged 18-35 years in good health. The chain employs TRBV5-4 and TRBJ1-2; D is ambiguous. The sample comprised naive CD4+ T cells from blood. The CDR3 loop reads CASSLYGYTF. As DNA, the CDR3 is TGTGCCAGCAGCTTGTACGGCTACACCTTC.